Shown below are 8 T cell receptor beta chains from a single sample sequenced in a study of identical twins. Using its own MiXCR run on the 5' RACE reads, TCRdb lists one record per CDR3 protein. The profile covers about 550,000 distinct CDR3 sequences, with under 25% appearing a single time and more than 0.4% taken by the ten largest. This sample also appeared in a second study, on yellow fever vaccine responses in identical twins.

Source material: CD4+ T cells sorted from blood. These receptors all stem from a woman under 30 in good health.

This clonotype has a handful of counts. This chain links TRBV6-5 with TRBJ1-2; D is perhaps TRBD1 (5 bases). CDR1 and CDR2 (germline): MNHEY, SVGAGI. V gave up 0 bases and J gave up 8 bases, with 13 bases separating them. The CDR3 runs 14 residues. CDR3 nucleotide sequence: TGTGCCAGCAGTTACTCCCCAGGGAGGGAAGGCTACACCTTC. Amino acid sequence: CASSYSPGREGYTF.

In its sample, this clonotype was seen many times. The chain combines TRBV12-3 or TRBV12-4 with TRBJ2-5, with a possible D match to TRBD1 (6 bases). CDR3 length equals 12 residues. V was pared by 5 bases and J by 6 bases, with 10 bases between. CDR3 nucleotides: TGTGCCAGCAGTACAGGGAGTCAGACCCAGTACTTC. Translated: CASSTGSQTQYF.

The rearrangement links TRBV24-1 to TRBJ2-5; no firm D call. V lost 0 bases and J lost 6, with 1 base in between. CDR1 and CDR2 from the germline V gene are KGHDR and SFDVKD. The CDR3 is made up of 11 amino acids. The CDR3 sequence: CATSDLQTQYF. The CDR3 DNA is TGTGCCACCAGTGATTTGCAGACCCAGTACTTC.

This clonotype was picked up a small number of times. The CDR3, as DNA: TGCGCCAGCAGCTTCCCGGGCGGGGGAACTATAAAGCAGTTCTTC. Translating it yields CASSFPGGGTIKQFF. The J gene is TRBJ2-1, the V gene TRBV5-1, with TRBD2 matching over 7 bases. This CDR3 comprises 15 residues. The V gene end was trimmed by 2 bases and the J gene end by 11 bases; junction bases not matched to a gene: 13. The V gene's germline CDR1 is SGHRS and CDR2 YFSETQ. The complete variable domain, with remaining parts taken from reference TRBV5-1 and TRBJ2-1, reads KAGVTQTPRYLIKTRGQQVTLSCSPISGHRSVSWYQQTPGQGLQFLFEYFSETQRNKGNFPGRFSGRQFSNSRSEMNVSTLELGDSALYLCASSFPGGGTIKQFFGPGTRLTVL.

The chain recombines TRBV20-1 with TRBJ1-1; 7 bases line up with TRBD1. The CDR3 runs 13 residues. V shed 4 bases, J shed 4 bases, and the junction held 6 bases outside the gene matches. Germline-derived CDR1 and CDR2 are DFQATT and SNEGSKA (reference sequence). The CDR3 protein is CSATRGQRTEAFF. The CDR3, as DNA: TGCAGTGCTACTAGGGGGCAGCGCACTGAAGCTTTCTTT.

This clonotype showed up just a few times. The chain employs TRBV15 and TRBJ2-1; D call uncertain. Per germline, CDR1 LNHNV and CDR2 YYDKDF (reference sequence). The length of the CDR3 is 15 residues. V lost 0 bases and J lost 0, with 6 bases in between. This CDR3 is CATSRDLSSYNEQFF. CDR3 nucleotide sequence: TGTGCCACCAGCAGAGATTTAAGCTCCTACAATGAGCAGTTCTTC.

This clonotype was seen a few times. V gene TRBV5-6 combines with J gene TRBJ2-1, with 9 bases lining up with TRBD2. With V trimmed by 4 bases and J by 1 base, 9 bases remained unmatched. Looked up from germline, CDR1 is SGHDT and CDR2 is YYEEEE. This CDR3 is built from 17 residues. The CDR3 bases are TGTGCCAGCAGCCTAGAGACTAGCGGTCTTTCCTACAATGAGCAGTTCTTC. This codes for CASSLETSGLSYNEQFF.

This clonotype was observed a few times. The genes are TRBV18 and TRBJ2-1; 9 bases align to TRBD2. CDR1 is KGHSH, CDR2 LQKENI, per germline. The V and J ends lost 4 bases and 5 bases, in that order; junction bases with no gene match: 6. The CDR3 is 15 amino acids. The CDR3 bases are TGTGCCAGCTCACGGGCGGGGGGGCTGGACAATGAGCAGTTCTTC. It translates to CASSRAGGLDNEQFF. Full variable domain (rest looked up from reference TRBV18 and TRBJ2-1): NAGVMQNPRHLVRRRGQEARLRCSPMKGHSHVYWYRQLPEEGLKFMVYLQKENIIDESGMPKERFSAEFPKEGPSILRIQQVVRGDSAAYFCASSRAGGLDNEQFFGPGTRLTVL.